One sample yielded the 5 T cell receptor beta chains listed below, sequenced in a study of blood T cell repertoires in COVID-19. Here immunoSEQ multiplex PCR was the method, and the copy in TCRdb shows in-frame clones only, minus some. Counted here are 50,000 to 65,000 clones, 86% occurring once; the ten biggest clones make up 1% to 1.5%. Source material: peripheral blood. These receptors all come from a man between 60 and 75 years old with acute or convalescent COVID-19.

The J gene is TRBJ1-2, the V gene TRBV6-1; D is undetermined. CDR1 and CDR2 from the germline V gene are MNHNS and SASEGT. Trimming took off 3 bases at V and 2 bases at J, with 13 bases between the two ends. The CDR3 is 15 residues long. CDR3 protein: CASSDRGLGNYGYTF. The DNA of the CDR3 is TGTGCCAGCAGTGATCGGGGATTAGGAAACTATGGCTACACCTTC.

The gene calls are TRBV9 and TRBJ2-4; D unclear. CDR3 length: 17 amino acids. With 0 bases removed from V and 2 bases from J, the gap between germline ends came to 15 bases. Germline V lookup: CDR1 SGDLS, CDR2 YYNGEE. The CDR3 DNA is TGTGCCAGCAGCGTAGGGTTGCGCGAGGAGTCCAAAAACATTCAGTACTTC. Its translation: CASSVGLREESKNIQYF.

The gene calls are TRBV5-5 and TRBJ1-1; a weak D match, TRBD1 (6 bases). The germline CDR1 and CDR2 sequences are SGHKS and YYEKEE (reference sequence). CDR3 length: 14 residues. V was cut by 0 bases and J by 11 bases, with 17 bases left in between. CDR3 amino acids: CASSLASAGVVAFF. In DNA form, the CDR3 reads TGTGCCAGCAGCTTGGCCTCGGCAGGGGTGGTTGCTTTCTTT.

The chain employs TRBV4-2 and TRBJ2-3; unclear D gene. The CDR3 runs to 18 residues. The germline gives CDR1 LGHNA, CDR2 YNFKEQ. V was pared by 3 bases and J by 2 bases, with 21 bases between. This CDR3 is CASSHLQVSGTDTDTQYF. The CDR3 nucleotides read TGTGCCAGCAGCCACCTCCAAGTGTCAGGTACCGACACAGATACGCAGTATTTT.

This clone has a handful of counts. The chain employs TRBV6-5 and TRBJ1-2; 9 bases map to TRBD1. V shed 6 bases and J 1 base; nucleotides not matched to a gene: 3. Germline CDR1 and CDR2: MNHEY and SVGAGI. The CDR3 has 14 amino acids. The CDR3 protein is CASSPDRGNYGYTF. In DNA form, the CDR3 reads TGTGCCAGCAGCCCGGACAGGGGTAACTATGGCTACACCTTC.